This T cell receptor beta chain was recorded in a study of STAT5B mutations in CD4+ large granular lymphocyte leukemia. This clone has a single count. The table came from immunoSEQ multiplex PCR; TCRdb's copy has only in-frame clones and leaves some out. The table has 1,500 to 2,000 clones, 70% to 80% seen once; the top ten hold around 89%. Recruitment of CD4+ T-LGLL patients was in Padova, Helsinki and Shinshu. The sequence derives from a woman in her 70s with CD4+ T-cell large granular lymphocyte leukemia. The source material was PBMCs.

In DNA form, the CDR3 reads TGTGCCAGCAGTTTTCACGACAGGAACACTGAAGCTTTCTTT. Translating gives CASSFHDRNTEAFF. The chain carries TRBV27 and TRBJ1-1, with D possibly TRBD1 on 5 matching bases. Trimming shortened V by 3 bases and J by 1 base, and 9 bases separated the two germline ends. This CDR3 has 14 residues. Germline values: CDR1 MNHEY, CDR2 SMNVEV (reference sequence).